Shown below are 17 T cell receptor beta chains from a single sample sequenced in a study of T-cell memory formation after mild COVID-19. MiXCR, run by TCRdb on the 5' RACE reads, gives a single entry per CDR3 protein. The sample lists about 470,000 distinct CDR3 sequences, 20% to 25% occurring once. Sequencing used PBMCs or a T cell subset sorted from them (not recorded which). The receptors here all came from an adult woman who had mild COVID-19 (a few samples of this study predate the infection). Cell type and time point are not known.

The rearrangement joins TRBV15 to TRBJ1-5; D not resolved. Germline V CDR1 and CDR2: LNHNV, YYDKDF (reference sequence). CDR3 length: 13 amino acids. V lost 3 bases, J lost 4 bases, and 7 bases lay in between. For the CDR3, the DNA is TGTGCCACCAGCAGGAGGGTGAATCAGCCCCAGCATTTT. Protein: CATSRRVNQPQHF.

This chain uses TRBV7-2 with TRBJ2-5, with D hard to call. Germline assignment: CDR1 SGHTA and CDR2 FQGNSA. This CDR3 spans 12 amino acids. Trimming took off 11 bases at V and 3 bases at J, with 13 bases between the two ends. For the CDR3, the DNA is TGTGCCGGAAGAGACCTGGAAGAGACCCAGTACTTC. This sequence encodes CAGRDLEETQYF. Full variable domain (rest looked up from reference TRBV7-2 and TRBJ2-5): GAGVSQSPSNKVTEKGKDVELRCDPISGHTALYWYRQSLGQGLEFLIYFQGNSAPDKSGLPSDRFSAERTGGSVSTLTIQRTQQEDSAVYLCAGRDLEETQYFGPGTRLLVL.

A few counts support this clonotype. The chain employs TRBV24-1 and TRBJ1-2, with D uncertain. The CDR3 sequence is 13 residues long. Germline V gene lookup returns CDR1 KGHDR and CDR2 SFDVKD. Trimming stripped 9 bases from V and 4 bases from J, with 14 bases between. CDR3 amino acids: CATSKDVAYGYTF. CDR3 DNA sequence: TGTGCCACCTCAAAGGACGTCGCCTATGGCTACACCTTC.

The chain links TRBV3-1 to TRBJ1-1, with D possibly being TRBD1 (6 bases). V gave up 4 bases and J gave up 6 bases, with 12 bases separating them. Germline V gene sequence: CDR1 LGHDT, CDR2 YNNKEL (reference sequence). This CDR3 region has 13 residues. The DNA for the CDR3 is TGTGCCAGCAGCCGAGGGGGGCTTCCTGAAGCTTTCTTT. This encodes CASSRGGLPEAFF.

This clonotype has just a few counts. This chain joins TRBV7-9 and TRBJ2-5, with 8 bases that match TRBD1. The CDR3 loop spans 15 amino acids. Trimming took 3 bases from V and 2 from J; bases not matched to a gene: 5. The V gene's germline CDR1 is SEHNR and CDR2 FQNEAQ (reference sequence). The DNA for the CDR3 is TGTGCCAGCAGCTTCGTCACAGGGGGGCAAGAGACCCAGTACTTC. Encoded protein: CASSFVTGGQETQYF. The full variable domain, completed using reference TRBV7-9 and TRBJ2-5, is DTGVSQNPRHKITKRGQNVTFRCDPISEHNRLYWYRQTLGQGPEFLTYFQNEAQLEKSRLLSDRFSAERPKGSFSTLEIQRTEQGDSAMYLCASSFVTGGQETQYFGPGTRLLVL.

This clonotype was counted only a few times. V is TRBV7-3 and J is TRBJ2-7; 7 nucleotides agree with TRBD1. CDR3 size: 13 residues. J gave up 5 bases and V 4 bases, and 5 bases lay outside the gene matches. Germline V CDR1 and CDR2: SGHTA, FQGTGA. Here the CDR3 DNA reads TGTGCCAGCAGCTCCAGACAGGGAAACGAGCAGTACTTC. It codes for CASSSRQGNEQYF.

The chain joins TRBV7-6 to TRBJ2-7; 8 bases are a match to TRBD1. Trimming at V came to 5 bases and at J to 7 bases, leaving 13 bases not matched to a gene. From germline, CDR1 is SGHVS and CDR2 FNYEAQ. The CDR3 covers 15 residues. CDR3 residues: CASSPVPGQVWEQYF. The CDR3 coding sequence is TGTGCCAGCAGCCCCGTCCCGGGACAGGTATGGGAGCAGTACTTC. Supplemented by reference TRBV7-6 and TRBJ2-7, the full variable domain reads GAGVSQSPRYKVTKRGQDVALRCDPISGHVSLYWYRQALGQGPEFLTYFNYEAQQDKSGLPNDRFSAERPEGSISTLTIQRTEQRDSAMYRCASSPVPGQVWEQYFGPGTRLTVT.

This clonotype was seen a single time. The rearrangement links TRBV7-2 to TRBJ1-5; maybe TRBD1 (5 bases). Per germline, CDR1 SGHTA and CDR2 FQGNSA. CDR3 length: 16 amino acids. Between the trimmed V and J ends, which lost 1 base and 3 bases, there was a span of 13 bases. As DNA, the CDR3 is TGTGCCAGCAGCTTAGGTTCAGTAGGGACCAATCAGCCCCAGCATTTT. Residues: CASSLGSVGTNQPQHF.

This clonotype was picked up one time. The chain carries TRBV20-1 and TRBJ2-3, with a weak D call TRBD1 (5 bases). The CDR3 is 14 amino acids. Per germline, CDR1 DFQATT and CDR2 SNEGSKA (reference sequence). V was cut by 6 bases and J by 2 bases, with 15 bases left in between. DNA of the CDR3: TGCAGTGCCCCCAAGGGGCGGTTCACAGATACGCAGTATTTT. This gives the protein CSAPKGRFTDTQYF.

This chain connects TRBV18 to TRBJ1-4, with D perhaps TRBD1 (5 bases). Germline V gene data show CDR1 as KGHSH and CDR2 as LQKENI. Trimming shortened V by 5 bases and J by 6 bases, and 19 bases separated the two germline ends. CDR3 size: 16 residues. The CDR3 DNA follows: TGTGCCAGCTCATCAACCCAAACTGGGGCTTATGAAAAACTGTTTTTT. This encodes CASSSTQTGAYEKLFF. Full variable domain (missing parts from reference TRBV18 and TRBJ1-4): NAGVMQNPRHLVRRRGQEARLRCSPMKGHSHVYWYRQLPEEGLKFMVYLQKENIIDESGMPKERFSAEFPKEGPSILRIQQVVRGDSAAYFCASSSTQTGAYEKLFFGSGTQLSVL.

The table lists this clonotype with many counts. The rearrangement uses TRBV12-3 or TRBV12-4 and TRBJ2-4; tentative D call: TRBD2 (5 bases). The V end was cut by 6 bases, the J end by 6 bases, with 18 bases between. This CDR3 spans 15 amino acids. This CDR3 reads CASSPSVGALNIQYF. In DNA form, the CDR3 reads TGTGCCAGCAGCCCGTCGGTGGGAGCCTTAAACATTCAGTACTTC.

The chain carries TRBV5-1 and TRBJ2-2; 11 bases agree with TRBD2. This CDR3 is 14 amino acids long. Germline-derived CDR1 and CDR2 are SGHRS and YFSETQ. Trimming took 7 bases from V and 5 from J; bases not matched to a gene: 4. For the CDR3, the DNA is TGCGCCAGCGCGATAGCGGGAGGGACCGGGGAGCTGTTTTTT. Translated, it gives CASAIAGGTGELFF.

This clonotype was counted between two and nine times. This chain uses TRBV6-4 with TRBJ2-5, with TRBD2 matching 14 bases. Germline V gene lookup returns CDR1 MRHNA and CDR2 SNTAGT. The CDR3 has 18 residues. J lost 1 base, V lost 8 bases, and 12 bases had no gene match. The CDR3 protein is CASLRGTSGSGAQETQYF. The CDR3 DNA sequence: TGTGCCAGCCTCCGCGGGACTAGCGGGAGTGGGGCCCAAGAGACCCAGTACTTC.

The J gene is TRBJ2-3, the V gene TRBV29-1; 8 nucleotides match TRBD2. Germline CDR1 reads SQVTM; CDR2 reads ANQGSEA. The CDR3 is 15 amino acids. V trimming: 6 bases; J trimming: 1 base; junction bases outside the gene matches: 9. The CDR3 nucleotides read TGCAGCGTGATTAGCGGGGCCTTCGGCACAGATACGCAGTATTTT. This sequence encodes CSVISGAFGTDTQYF.

V gene TRBV29-1 combines with J gene TRBJ2-1; no clear D. The germline gives CDR1 SQVTM, CDR2 ANQGSEA. V lost 3 bases to trimming and J lost 0 bases, with 15 bases between them. The CDR3 totals 16 residues. The CDR3 spells CSVEKATSSSYNEQFF. The CDR3 nucleotides are TGCAGCGTTGAGAAGGCTACCTCGAGCTCCTACAATGAGCAGTTCTTC.

This clonotype has more than one count but fewer than ten. The chain has TRBV12-3 or TRBV12-4 and TRBJ1-2, with 8 bases aligning to TRBD1. With V trimmed by 5 bases and J by 2 bases, 16 bases remained unmatched. This CDR3 comprises 18 residues. CDR3 coding DNA: TGTGCCAGCAGTGTCGTCGGTGGACAGGGATACTTAAACTATGGCTACACCTTC. Its translation is CASSVVGGQGYLNYGYTF.

The V call is TRBV15, the J call TRBJ2-1; D is possibly TRBD1 or TRBD2 (5 bases each). This CDR3 is 18 amino acids long. Germline loops: CDR1 LNHNV, CDR2 YYDKDF (reference sequence). Between the trimmed V and J ends, which lost 0 bases and 7 bases, there was a span of 22 bases. The CDR3 sequence is CATSRDEGRSGFRNEQFF. Written as DNA, the CDR3 is TGTGCCACCAGCAGAGATGAGGGACGAAGTGGATTTAGGAATGAGCAGTTCTTC.